These T cell receptor beta chains were read from a single sample in a study of CD8+CD57+ T cells in acquired aplastic anemia. MiXCR was run by TCRdb on the reads, yielding one entry per CDR3 protein. Here the sample spans about 120,000 distinct CDR3 sequences, 45% to 60% being singletons. The sample comprised sorted CD4+, CD8+, or CD8+CD57+ T cells (not recorded which) from PBMCs. The receptor set was obtained from a human donor with aplastic anemia. The CDR3 runs from the conserved cysteine through the conserved F or W. The D gene is left open where the match is weak. Size is omitted from some rows. Given values are once, few, many or a class for expanded clones.

J gene,V gene,clone size,D gene,CDR3 length,CDR3 DNA,CDR3 protein
TRBJ1-6,TRBV15,NA,TRBD1,16,TGTGCCACCAGCAGCTTGGTTGGGACAGGAAATTCACCCCTCCACTTT,CATSSLVGTGNSPLHF
TRBJ1-2,TRBV19,NA,NA,14,TGTGCCAGTATTACTCGCGAGGGGCTGGGTGGCTACACCTTC,CASITREGLGGYTF
TRBJ2-1,TRBV14,NA,NA,15,TGTGCCAGCAGCAAAGGGCCGAGCTCCTACAGTGAGCAGTTCTTC,CASSKGPSSYSEQFF
TRBJ2-2,TRBV7-9,NA,NA,13,TGTGCCAGCAGCTCAACGGTCACCGGGGAGCTGTTTTTT,CASSSTVTGELFF
TRBJ2-1,TRBV6-1,NA,NA,16,TGTGCCAGCAGTCTGATTTCCGGGGCCCATGGTACTGAGCAGTTCTTC,CASSLISGAHGTEQFF
TRBJ2-5,TRBV29-1,NA,TRBD2,13,TGCAGCGTTGTGCCCCGGGGAGGGGAGACCCAGTACTTC,CSVVPRGGETQYF
TRBJ2-5,TRBV5-1,once,TRBD1,15,TGCGCCAGCAGCTCCAGGACAGGGGCTGGCGAGACCCAGTACTTC,CASSSRTGAGETQYF
TRBJ2-2,TRBV2,NA,NA,14,TGTGCCAGCAGTGCTCTTTCACTGGGCGGGGAGCTGCTTTTT,CASSALSLGGELLF
TRBJ2-7,TRBV25-1,many,TRBD2,18,TGTGCCAGCAGTGAATTAGGGACTAGCGGTACGCCCAGGGACGAGCAGTACTTC,CASSELGTSGTPRDEQYF
TRBJ2-5,TRBV10-1,many,NA,14,TGCGCCAGCAGTGAGTCGGAAACATGGGAGACCCAGTACTTC,CASSESETWETQYF
TRBJ2-6,TRBV2,NA,NA,14,TGTGCCAGCAGTGACCCCCGGGACCCTCTCACCGGAGCTTTC,CASSDPRDPLTGAF
TRBJ1-5,TRBV19,NA,NA,13,TGTGCCAGTACTGGCCGGGAGAATCAGCCCCAGCATTTT,CASTGRENQPQHF
TRBJ2-1,TRBV11-1,few,TRBD2,15,TGTGCCAGCAGCTTAGGAGCGGGAGTGCACAATGAGCAGTTCTTC,CASSLGAGVHNEQFF
TRBJ1-1,TRBV5-1,NA,NA,15,TGCGCCAGCAGCTTGGCAGACCTTATCCGGGACGAAGCTTTCTTT,CASSLADLIRDEAFF
TRBJ2-3,TRBV3-1,few,NA,17,TGTGCCAGCAGCCCCAGTAAAGGGCTTGGTTACACAGATACGCAGTATTTT,CASSPSKGLGYTDTQYF
TRBJ1-2,TRBV9,many,NA,14,TGTGCCAGCAGCCCCAGGGTGGGAGATGAAGGGGACACCTTC,CASSPRVGDEGDTF
TRBJ2-7,TRBV29-1,NA,TRBD2,14,TGCAGCGTTGAAGGGGCTAGCGGGGGCTACGAGCAGTACTTC,CSVEGASGGYEQYF
TRBJ2-3,TRBV20-1,NA,TRBD2,13,TGCAGTGCCCACGCTAGCGGGAGAGATACGCAGTATTTT,CSAHASGRDTQYF
TRBJ2-3,TRBV5-1,NA,TRBD2,15,TGCGCCAGCAGCGCACGACTAGCGGACACAGATACGCAGTATTTT,CASSARLADTDTQYF
TRBJ1-1,TRBV27,NA,NA,17,TGTGCCAGCAAACTCACGGTCGGGGCTCTCATGAACACTGAAGCTTTCTTT,CASKLTVGALMNTEAFF
TRBJ2-7,TRBV20-1,few,NA,10,TGCAGTGCCGCCTTAGACGAGCAGTACTTC,CSAALDEQYF
TRBJ1-6,TRBV7-7,few,NA,16,TGTGCCAGCAGCTTAGTAGGACAGACCAGAAATTCACCCCTCCACTTT,CASSLVGQTRNSPLHF
TRBJ1-1,TRBV20-1,NA,NA,14,TGCAGTGCTAGAGTACAGGGCGGAAGCACTGAAGCTTTCTTT,CSARVQGGSTEAFF
TRBJ2-3,TRBV10-3,NA,NA,14,TGTGCCATCAGTGACCGCTTCGGGACAGATACGCAGTATTTT,CAISDRFGTDTQYF
TRBJ1-3,TRBV15,NA,NA,17,TGTGCCACCAGCAGGGGGTTTAGGTTAATCTCTGGAAACACCATATATTTT,CATSRGFRLISGNTIYF
TRBJ2-7,TRBV6-2/TRBV6-3,NA,TRBD2,18,TGTGCCAGCAGTTACCCGGGTGGGACTAGCCGAGACTCCTACGAGCAGTACTTC,CASSYPGGTSRDSYEQYF
TRBJ1-1,TRBV10-3,NA,NA,16,TGTGCCATCAGTGAGTCGGTAGGGACCGTGAACACTGAAGCTTTCTTT,CAISESVGTVNTEAFF
TRBJ1-5,TRBV7-3,NA,NA,15,TGTGCCAGCAGCTTAGACGCCTTGGGCAATCAGCCCCAGCATTTT,CASSLDALGNQPQHF
TRBJ2-7,TRBV10-3,many,TRBD2,13,TGTGCCATAGCCTCGGGACTAGCCTACGAGCAGTACTTC,CAIASGLAYEQYF
TRBJ2-3,TRBV9,NA,NA,16,TGTGCCAGCAGCTACTTTCCCTCCGGACTCACAGATACGCAGTATTTT,CASSYFPSGLTDTQYF